This entry lists 22 T cell receptor beta chains sequenced from one sample in a study of T cell responses to AZD1222 COVID-19 vaccine. The protocol was immunoSEQ multiplex PCR, while the TCRdb copy is restricted to in-frame clones and leaves out a portion. The table includes 150,000 to 200,000 clones, about 92% detected once. The sample consisted of peripheral blood, taken on day 0 of AZD1222 vaccination. All receptors come from an adult in good health.

The chain joins TRBV11-3 to TRBJ2-7; 7 bases line up with TRBD1. CDR1 SGHNT and CDR2 YENEEA come from the germline V gene. Trimming took 8 bases from V and 0 from J; bases not matched to a gene: 10. This CDR3 region has 15 residues. The CDR3 is CASLSPAGGSYEQYF. The CDR3 bases are TGTGCCAGCCTATCGCCGGCAGGGGGCTCCTACGAGCAGTACTTC.

The chain joins TRBV7-2 to TRBJ1-1; TRBD1 might be the D (6 bases). Germline CDR1 SGHTA, CDR2 FQGNSA. The CDR3 contains 12 residues. Trimming removed 4 bases at V and 12 bases at J, with 15 bases between. The CDR3 sequence: CASSSGGGRTFF. The CDR3 coding sequence is TGTGCCAGCAGCTCAGGAGGGGGGAGAACTTTCTTT.

The V and J genes are TRBV19 and TRBJ1-6; 7 nucleotides agree with TRBD1. The CDR3 runs 17 residues. Germline-derived CDR1 and CDR2 are LNHDA and SQIVND (reference sequence). V was clipped by 5 bases and J by 5 bases; unmatched bases: 12. CDR3 coding DNA: TGTGCCAGTAGTTACCTGTCGACAGGGACAAATAATTCACCCCTCCACTTT. It is translated as CASSYLSTGTNNSPLHF.

V is TRBV13 and J is TRBJ1-2; D perhaps matches TRBD1 (5 bases). The CDR3 is 15 amino acids. V dropped 6 bases and J dropped 0 bases, with 14 bases sitting between them. The germline V gene encodes CDR1 PRHDT and CDR2 FYEKMQ (reference sequence). The CDR3 bases are TGTGCCAGCAGTGTTTCAGGGTGGGCTAACTATGGCTACACCTTC. Translating gives CASSVSGWANYGYTF.

This rearrangement joins TRBV19 to TRBJ1-2; D is possibly TRBD1 (5 bases). CDR1 and CDR2 from the germline V gene are LNHDA and SQIVND (reference sequence). The CDR3 length is 14 residues. V lost 2 bases and J lost 3, with 10 bases in between. DNA for the CDR3: TGTGCCAGTAGTATACAGGGAGGGTACTATGGCTACACCTTC. Residues: CASSIQGGYYGYTF.

As regards this clone: The sample holds other DNA sequences that translate to the same CDR3. The V and J genes are TRBV6-5 and TRBJ1-1, with D possibly matching TRBD1 (5 bases). Trimming pared 6 bases from V and 1 base from J, leaving 9 bases between. Germline CDR1 MNHEY, CDR2 SVGAGI. This CDR3 region has 13 residues. CDR3 residues: CASRGTENTEAFF. For the CDR3, the DNA is TGTGCCAGCAGAGGGACCGAGAACACTGAAGCTTTCTTT.

This sequence joins TRBV18 and TRBJ1-4; D call uncertain. Between the trimmed V and J ends, which lost 4 bases and 6 bases, there was a span of 6 bases. CDR1 and CDR2 (germline): KGHSH, LQKENI. The CDR3 is made up of 12 amino acids. CDR3 DNA sequence: TGTGCCAGCTCACTTCGAGATGAAAAACTGTTTTTT. This gives the protein CASSLRDEKLFF.

In this sample, this clone turned up once. V gene TRBV4-3 combines with J gene TRBJ2-3, with TRBD2 matching over 8 bases. Looked up from germline, CDR1 is LGHNA and CDR2 is YSLEER. J lost 4 bases, V lost 0 bases, and 6 bases had no gene match. The CDR3 extends over 16 amino acids. The CDR3 loop is CASSQDQGTSPDTQYF. In DNA form, the CDR3 reads TGCGCCAGCAGCCAAGATCAAGGGACTAGTCCAGATACGCAGTATTTT.

J is TRBJ1-1 and V is TRBV4-3; D is perhaps TRBD1 (5 bases). Germline V gene sequence: CDR1 LGHNA, CDR2 YSLEER. V was shortened by 4 bases and J by 3 bases, with 12 bases between the two germline ends. This CDR3 contains 14 residues. The CDR3 region has the DNA TGCGCCAGCAGCCTGCAGGGAGGGGACACTGAAGCTTTCTTT. Protein sequence: CASSLQGGDTEAFF.

The V and J genes are TRBV2 and TRBJ2-6; TRBD2 agrees at 8 bases. This CDR3 comprises 19 residues. CDR1 is SNHLY, CDR2 FYNNEI, per germline. Trimming at V came to 2 bases and at J to 2 bases, leaving 11 bases not matched to a gene. The CDR3 here is CASSETLRLAHTGANVLTF. The CDR3 nucleotides are TGTGCCAGCAGTGAAACGTTGAGACTAGCGCATACTGGGGCCAACGTCCTGACTTTC.

The genes are TRBV7-2 and TRBJ2-1; D call uncertain. Germline V gene sequence: CDR1 SGHTA, CDR2 FQGNSA. Trimming removed 8 bases at V and 0 bases at J, with 14 bases between. This CDR3 is built from 15 residues. CDR3 DNA sequence: TGTGCCAGCTCCCGGCAGCATAGCTCCTACAATGAGCAGTTCTTC. The encoded protein is CASSRQHSSYNEQFF.

About this clone itself: Sequence at one end of the junction differs from germline and may be a read error. The chain uses TRBV19 and TRBJ2-5, with 9 bases aligning to TRBD1. Germline lookup yields CDR1 LNHDA and CDR2 SQIVND (reference sequence). The CDR3 spans 12 residues. Written as DNA, the CDR3 is TGTGCCAGTAGTATAGGGGACAGGGAATCGCACTTC. Its protein is CASSIGDRESHF.

J is TRBJ2-3 and V is TRBV5-8; 7 bases match TRBD1. Germline V gene sequence: CDR1 SGHTS, CDR2 YDEGEE. The CDR3 is made up of 15 amino acids. J lost 0 bases, V lost 3 bases, and 4 bases had no gene match. CDR3: CASSYGTASTDTQYF. The CDR3 region has the DNA TGTGCCAGCAGCTACGGGACAGCTAGCACAGATACGCAGTATTTT.

The sample holds one count of this clone. This chain uses TRBV6-5 with TRBJ1-2, with D unclear. Trimming took 6 bases from V and 8 from J, leaving 19 bases between them. Germline lookup yields CDR1 MNHEY and CDR2 SVGAGI. The CDR3 is made up of 14 amino acids. The CDR3 DNA reads TGTGCCAGCAGCCTACTCCCGGGCCCCAAAGGCTACACCTTC. It is translated as CASSLLPGPKGYTF.

The chain joins TRBV21-1 to TRBJ2-7; TRBD2 is the table's D call, not checked against the DNA. TRBV21-1 is labeled a pseudogene. The CDR3 loop spans 14 amino acids. The CDR3 nucleotides are TGTGCCAGCAGCACCGGAGTTGGCTCCTACGAGCAGTACTTC. It translates to CASSTGVGSYEQYF.

V and J are TRBV7-8 and TRBJ1-5; D is ambiguous. Germline values: CDR1 SGHVS, CDR2 FQNEAQ. V was trimmed by 4 bases and J by 7 bases, leaving 14 bases between them. This CDR3 has 14 amino acids. The CDR3 bases are TGTGCCAGCAGCTCCCCTCTTACGGACCAGCCCCAGCATTTT. This translates into CASSSPLTDQPQHF.

The chain uses TRBV30 and TRBJ1-1; D unclear. CDR3 length: 13 residues. Trimming left V 0 bases short and J 0 bases short, with 5 bases between. Germline lookup yields CDR1 GTSNPN and CDR2 SVGIG (reference sequence). CDR3 region: CAWSVSMNTEAFF. CDR3 sequence (DNA): TGTGCCTGGAGTGTATCCATGAACACTGAAGCTTTCTTT.

The chain recombines TRBV28 with TRBJ1-1; no definite D call. In germline, CDR1 is MDHEN, CDR2 SYDVKM. Trimming shortened V by 1 base and J by 5 bases, and 17 bases separated the two germline ends. The CDR3 loop spans 16 amino acids. CDR3 in DNA: TGTGCCAGCAGTTTATTGGGCCCCGACGTGGGTACTGAAGCTTTCTTT. It translates to CASSLLGPDVGTEAFF.

This clone was found once. The rearrangement joins TRBV7-9 to TRBJ2-1; TRBD2 matches at 12 bases. The V gene end was trimmed by 5 bases and the J gene end by 7 bases; junction bases not matched to a gene: 9. CDR3 length: 16 residues. Per germline, CDR1 SEHNR and CDR2 FQNEAQ (reference sequence). CDR3 sequence: CASSTPSGRAGNEQFF. CDR3 in DNA: TGTGCCAGCAGCACCCCTAGCGGGAGGGCTGGAAATGAGCAGTTCTTC.

V and J are TRBV7-9 and TRBJ2-7, with a weak D call TRBD1 (6 bases). The CDR3 contains 15 residues. The germline V and J ends were trimmed by 3 bases and 5 bases, with 17 bases remaining between them. Per the germline V gene, CDR1 is SEHNR and CDR2 is FQNEAQ (reference sequence). CDR3 nucleotide sequence: TGTGCCAGCAGCTTGGGTCGAACAGGGTGGGACGAGCAGTACTTC. It codes for CASSLGRTGWDEQYF.

The V and J genes are TRBV6-5 and TRBJ2-7; 8 bases align to TRBD2. Trimming took 8 bases from V and 2 from J; bases not matched to a gene: 5. This CDR3 region has 13 residues. CDR1 is MNHEY and CDR2 is SVGAGI in the germline V gene. In DNA, the CDR3 is TGTGCCAGCGGCGGTAGCGGGACCTACGAGCAGTACTTC. Its protein product is CASGGSGTYEQYF.

The V gene is TRBV10-3, the J gene TRBJ1-6, with D perhaps matching TRBD1 (5 bases). Germline CDR1 ENHRY, CDR2 SYGVKD. Trimming took off 2 bases at V and 9 bases at J, with 14 bases between the two ends. The CDR3 is 15 amino acids. The CDR3 loop is CAISERGSVSSPLHF. The CDR3 region has the DNA TGTGCCATCAGTGAGAGGGGTTCAGTTAGTTCACCCCTCCACTTT.